These T cell receptor beta chains were read from a single sample in a study of CD8 T cells in Susac syndrome. From the immunoSEQ multiplex PCR reads, TCRdb called clonotypes with MiXCR, one entry per CDR3 protein. The sample has 200,000 or so distinct CDR3 sequences, approximately 95% seen once. Sequenced input: CD4+ T cells from PBMCs. The receptors were gathered from a human donor with multiple sclerosis. Both conserved end residues are part of each CDR3. A D gene is named only where the DNA matches it firmly. Part of the rows lack a size; the others show once, few, many or a class for expanded clones.

CDR3 DNA: TGTGCCAGCAGTCCGCCGGAGGGCTACACCTTC
CDR3 protein: CASSPPEGYTF
J gene: TRBJ1-2
clone size: NA
V gene: TRBV7-9
D gene: NA

CDR3 DNA: TGTGCCACCAGTGATTTGGGGGGACAGGGGGACTCTGGGGCCAACGTCCTGACTTTC
CDR3 protein: CATSDLGGQGDSGANVLTF
J gene: TRBJ2-6
clone size: NA
V gene: TRBV24-1
D gene: TRBD1

CDR3 DNA: TGTGCCAGCACAAAATCTGAAAAACTGTTTTTT
CDR3 protein: CASTKSEKLFF
J gene: TRBJ1-4
clone size: once
V gene: TRBV2
D gene: NA

CDR3 DNA: TGCGCCAGCAGCCAAGTAAATCCGGGACAGTACAATCAGCCCCAGCATTTT
CDR3 protein: CASSQVNPGQYNQPQHF
J gene: TRBJ1-5
clone size: NA
V gene: TRBV4-1
D gene: TRBD1

CDR3 DNA: TGTGCCAGCTCCACTAGCGGAAGCACAGATACGCAGTATTTT
CDR3 protein: CASSTSGSTDTQYF
J gene: TRBJ2-3
clone size: NA
V gene: TRBV9
D gene: TRBD2

CDR3 DNA: TGTGCCAGCAGCTTCGACTCCTACGAGCAGTACTTC
CDR3 protein: CASSFDSYEQYF
J gene: TRBJ2-7
clone size: NA
V gene: TRBV7-8
D gene: NA

CDR3 DNA: TGTGCCAGCAGCTCCAAGGGCGTTAAGACAGGTTGGAATGAGCAGTTCTTC
CDR3 protein: CASSSKGVKTGWNEQFF
J gene: TRBJ2-1
clone size: NA
V gene: TRBV7-9
D gene: NA

CDR3 DNA: TGTGCCACCAGCCTTCGGGGGGCCGGTTACACCTTC
CDR3 protein: CATSLRGAGYTF
J gene: TRBJ1-2
clone size: NA
V gene: TRBV15
D gene: NA

CDR3 DNA: TGTGCCAGCAGCCCAGCGGACAGGGACGAGCAGTTCTTC
CDR3 protein: CASSPADRDEQFF
J gene: TRBJ2-1
clone size: NA
V gene: TRBV9
D gene: TRBD1

CDR3 DNA: TGTGCCAGTGGGCAGGCTACGAACACCGGGGAGCTGTTTTTT
CDR3 protein: CASGQATNTGELFF
J gene: TRBJ2-2
clone size: NA
V gene: TRBV19
D gene: NA

CDR3 DNA: TGTGCCAGCAGCCCCCCTCGAGGGGTACAAGAGACCCAGTACTTC
CDR3 protein: CASSPPRGVQETQYF
J gene: TRBJ2-5
clone size: NA
V gene: TRBV7-8
D gene: NA

CDR3 DNA: TGTGCCACCAGCAGAGATCCAATGTCTGGGGCCAACGTCCTGACTTTC
CDR3 protein: CATSRDPMSGANVLTF
J gene: TRBJ2-6
clone size: NA
V gene: TRBV15
D gene: NA

CDR3 DNA: TGTGCCAGCAGCCGGAGAACCAACGAGCAGTACTTC
CDR3 protein: CASSRRTNEQYF
J gene: TRBJ2-7
clone size: NA
V gene: TRBV7-2
D gene: NA

CDR3 DNA: TGTGCCAGCAGTTCCTCGATAGAGCACAGTCAGGGCTATGGCTACACCTTC
CDR3 protein: CASSSSIEHSQGYGYTF
J gene: TRBJ1-2
clone size: NA
V gene: TRBV6-5
D gene: NA

CDR3 DNA: TGTGCCAGCAGCCCTTCTCTAGGGACGAACACCGGGGAGCTGTTTTTT
CDR3 protein: CASSPSLGTNTGELFF
J gene: TRBJ2-2
clone size: NA
V gene: TRBV9
D gene: NA

CDR3 DNA: TGTGCCAGCAGTTACTCGGTACAGGGAAGGGTAGACACTGAAGCTTTCTTT
CDR3 protein: CASSYSVQGRVDTEAFF
J gene: TRBJ1-1
clone size: NA
V gene: TRBV6-5
D gene: NA

CDR3 DNA: TGTGCCATCAGTGAACGAGGGGACAACGAGCAGTACTTC
CDR3 protein: CAISERGDNEQYF
J gene: TRBJ2-7
clone size: NA
V gene: TRBV10-3
D gene: NA

CDR3 DNA: TGTGCCAGCAGCTTGTATCCCGGGACAGGGAGGTCCTACGAGCAGTACTTC
CDR3 protein: CASSLYPGTGRSYEQYF
J gene: TRBJ2-7
clone size: NA
V gene: TRBV11-1
D gene: TRBD1

CDR3 DNA: TGCGCCAGCAGCTTGATGGGACAGCACACTGAAGCTTTCTTT
CDR3 protein: CASSLMGQHTEAFF
J gene: TRBJ1-1
clone size: NA
V gene: TRBV5-1
D gene: TRBD1

CDR3 DNA: TGCAGTGCTGGGGGACAGTACACAGATACGCAGTATTTT
CDR3 protein: CSAGGQYTDTQYF
J gene: TRBJ2-3
clone size: NA
V gene: TRBV20-1
D gene: TRBD1

CDR3 DNA: TGTGCCTGGAGTGTCGTCACTGAAGCTTTCTTT
CDR3 protein: CAWSVVTEAFF
J gene: TRBJ1-1
clone size: NA
V gene: TRBV30
D gene: NA

CDR3 DNA: TGTGCCACCAGTGAGGGACGGAATTACAATGAGCAGTTCTTC
CDR3 protein: CATSEGRNYNEQFF
J gene: TRBJ2-1
clone size: NA
V gene: TRBV24-1
D gene: NA

CDR3 DNA: TGTGCCAGCAGCCAAAGCGGGGGGGCCTGGAATGAGCAGTTCTTC
CDR3 protein: CASSQSGGAWNEQFF
J gene: TRBJ2-1
clone size: NA
V gene: TRBV3-1
D gene: TRBD2

CDR3 DNA: TGTGCCAGCAGTTTAGTCGGTGGGGGGGGGCAGCAGTATTTT
CDR3 protein: CASSLVGGGGQQYF
J gene: TRBJ2-3
clone size: NA
V gene: TRBV12-3/TRBV12-4
D gene: NA

CDR3 DNA: TGCAGCGTTGAAATGGGACTAGCAGCGAACTACAATGAGCAGTTCTTC
CDR3 protein: CSVEMGLAANYNEQFF
J gene: TRBJ2-1
clone size: NA
V gene: TRBV29-1
D gene: TRBD2

CDR3 DNA: TGTGCCAGCAGGCGGGGGGGCCTGAATGAGCAGTTCTTC
CDR3 protein: CASRRGGLNEQFF
J gene: TRBJ2-1
clone size: NA
V gene: TRBV2
D gene: TRBD2

CDR3 DNA: TGCAGTGCTCGACTAGCGGGGGGGCCGGGCGAGCAGTACTTC
CDR3 protein: CSARLAGGPGEQYF
J gene: TRBJ2-7
clone size: NA
V gene: TRBV20-1
D gene: TRBD2

CDR3 DNA: TGTGCCAGCAGGGCCACGGAGTCACCCCTCCACTTT
CDR3 protein: CASRATESPLHF
J gene: TRBJ1-6
clone size: NA
V gene: TRBV12-3/TRBV12-4
D gene: NA

CDR3 DNA: TGTGCCAGCAGTCTTCCGGACAGGCTTATCAATCAGCCCCAGCATTTT
CDR3 protein: CASSLPDRLINQPQHF
J gene: TRBJ1-5
clone size: NA
V gene: TRBV27
D gene: TRBD1

CDR3 DNA: TGTGCCTCCACCCTGATCGGGGGGCAAGAGACCCAGTACTTC
CDR3 protein: CASTLIGGQETQYF
J gene: TRBJ2-5
clone size: NA
V gene: TRBV30
D gene: TRBD2

CDR3 DNA: TGTGCCAGCAGCGAAACAGGGCGAAACACCGGGGAGCTGTTTTTT
CDR3 protein: CASSETGRNTGELFF
J gene: TRBJ2-2
clone size: NA
V gene: TRBV9
D gene: NA

CDR3 DNA: TGCAGTGCTGTCTTTCGAACCCCTGGTGAAAAACTGTTTTTT
CDR3 protein: CSAVFRTPGEKLFF
J gene: TRBJ1-4
clone size: NA
V gene: TRBV20-1
D gene: NA

CDR3 DNA: TGTGCCTGGAGTAGAGGGGGGGCTGGGGAGCAGTTCTTC
CDR3 protein: CAWSRGGAGEQFF
J gene: TRBJ2-1
clone size: once
V gene: TRBV30
D gene: NA

CDR3 DNA: TGTGCCAGCAAGGAGACGGATGGGCTAGCCGGGGAGCTGTTTTTT
CDR3 protein: CASKETDGLAGELFF
J gene: TRBJ2-2
clone size: once
V gene: TRBV6-5
D gene: NA

CDR3 DNA: TGTGCCAGCAGTGAGATACAGGGGGTCGAGCAGTACTTC
CDR3 protein: CASSEIQGVEQYF
J gene: TRBJ2-7
clone size: NA
V gene: TRBV2
D gene: TRBD1

CDR3 DNA: TGTGCCAGCAGTCCGCGGACAGGGCCAGGTCAGCCCCAGCATTTT
CDR3 protein: CASSPRTGPGQPQHF
J gene: TRBJ1-5
clone size: NA
V gene: TRBV12-3/TRBV12-4
D gene: TRBD1

CDR3 DNA: TGTGCCAGCAGCCCACAAATATTGAACTACGAGCAGTACTTC
CDR3 protein: CASSPQILNYEQYF
J gene: TRBJ2-7
clone size: NA
V gene: TRBV11-2
D gene: NA

CDR3 DNA: TGTGCCTGGGACCTTAGTGGGAGACCCCACGAGCAGTACTTC
CDR3 protein: CAWDLSGRPHEQYF
J gene: TRBJ2-7
clone size: NA
V gene: TRBV30
D gene: NA

CDR3 DNA: TGTGCCAGCAGTCTCCGTACCCCTACGCAGTATTTT
CDR3 protein: CASSLRTPTQYF
J gene: TRBJ2-3
clone size: once
V gene: TRBV12-3/TRBV12-4
D gene: NA

CDR3 DNA: TGCAGTGCTAGGTGGCCAGCGGGGATCCAAGAGACCCAGTACTTC
CDR3 protein: CSARWPAGIQETQYF
J gene: TRBJ2-5
clone size: NA
V gene: TRBV20-1
D gene: TRBD2

CDR3 DNA: TGTGCCAGCAGTGAAAACACCCCATCGGGGGAGACCCAGTACTTC
CDR3 protein: CASSENTPSGETQYF
J gene: TRBJ2-5
clone size: once
V gene: TRBV2
D gene: NA